The entry below describes one T cell receptor (beta chain). The antigen remains undetermined. V lost 0 bases to trimming and J lost 6 bases, with 19 bases between them. This CDR3 is 17 amino acids long. The V gene's germline CDR1 is SGHTA and CDR2 FQGNSA. TCRdb keeps only in-frame clones here, not all; method: immunoSEQ multiplex PCR. This table holds 68,000 or so clones, over 60% found once. The data were taken from a study of T cell responses to AZD1222 COVID-19 vaccine. Findings and limits, study-wide: Scientists sampled the repertoires only once the peak T cell response had passed. Researchers report vaccine-associated CD4 TCRs spanning spike, with dominance at 160-218 and 743-854. Possibly, clonal diversity was underestimated; donors were largely white British and included more females. When two AZD1222 doses had been given, Spike-specific TCR breadth and depth rose.

The sequence was collected from an adult in good health. This chain links TRBV7-2 with TRBJ2-3, with D perhaps being TRBD1 or TRBD2 (7 bases each). Source: peripheral blood, taken on day 0 of AZD1222 vaccination. The CDR3 region is CASSLATAGGGQDTQYF. The CDR3 DNA sequence: TGTGCCAGCAGCTTAGCAACCGCAGGGGGGGGCCAGGATACGCAGTATTTT.